A single sample gave rise to the 19 T cell receptor beta chains below, sequenced in a study of cytomegalovirus exposure and HLA in healthy donors. The PCR contained 60 Vbeta and 13 Jbeta primers. Profiled with immunoSEQ multiplex PCR; TCRdb holds only in-frame clones, not every one. The table lists some 140,000 clones, 70% to 80% of them singletons. The sample was PBMCs. The receptors here all came from a man aged 25 to 40 in good health and CMV-seropositive.

Written as DNA, the CDR3 is TGTGCCAGCAGCTTAGGGGGCGGGCGCTCCTACGAGCAGTACTTC. Translating it yields CASSLGGGRSYEQYF. The rearrangement links TRBV7-3 to TRBJ2-7, with D perhaps TRBD1 (6 bases). Germline V gives CDR1 SGHTA, CDR2 FQGTGA. V lost 2 bases and J lost 0, with 11 bases in between. The CDR3 contains 15 residues.

V and J are TRBV30 and TRBJ1-5; the match to TRBD1 covers 9 bases. Germline lookup yields CDR1 GTSNPN and CDR2 SVGIG (reference sequence). This CDR3 has 15 amino acids. V shed 4 bases and J 3 bases; nucleotides not matched to a gene: 7. CDR3 region: CAWTSRQGVNQPQHF. In DNA, the CDR3 is TGTGCCTGGACCAGTAGACAGGGGGTCAATCAGCCCCAGCATTTT.

The rearrangement joins TRBV7-6 to TRBJ1-1; perhaps TRBD1 as D (6 bases). CDR3 length: 15 residues. Trimming took off 1 base at V and 1 base at J, with 10 bases between the two ends. CDR1 and CDR2 from the germline V gene are SGHVS and FNYEAQ. CDR3 region: CASSLEGDTNTEAFF. CDR3 nucleotides: TGTGCCAGCAGCTTAGAGGGGGACACGAACACTGAAGCTTTCTTT.

The rearrangement links TRBV30 to TRBJ2-5; D gene ambiguous. V was clipped by 2 bases and J by 4 bases, with 5 bases between them. The CDR3 runs 11 residues. CDR1 GTSNPN and CDR2 SVGIG come from the germline V gene (reference sequence). For the CDR3, the DNA is TGTGCCTGGAGTCCGTTAGAGACCCAGTACTTC. Translated: CAWSPLETQYF. The variable domain in full, with the rest retrieved from reference TRBV30 and TRBJ2-5, is SQTIHQWPATLVQPVGSPLSLECTVEGTSNPNLYWYRQAAGRGLQLLFYSVGIGQISSEVPQNLSASRPQDRQFILSSKKLLLSDSGFYLCAWSPLETQYFGPGTRLLVL.

The rearrangement uses TRBV11-3 and TRBJ1-5, with D perhaps TRBD1 (6 bases). The V gene lost 1 base and the J gene lost 3 bases, with 10 bases spanning the gap. CDR1 and CDR2 from the germline V gene are SGHNT and YENEEA. This CDR3 spans 15 amino acids. As DNA, the CDR3 is TGTGCCAGCAGCTTAGGCGGACAGACCAATCAGCCCCAGCATTTT. It yields the protein CASSLGGQTNQPQHF. Full variable domain (rest looked up from reference TRBV11-3 and TRBJ1-5): EAGVVQSPRYKIIEKKQPVAFWCNPISGHNTLYWYLQNLGQGPELLIRYENEEAVDDSQLPKDRFSAERLKGVDSTLKIQPAELGDSAVYLCASSLGGQTNQPQHFGDGTRLSIL.

V gene TRBV30 combines with J gene TRBJ2-7; TRBD2 matches at 8 bases. CDR1 is GTSNPN, CDR2 SVGIG, per germline (reference sequence). The V and J ends lost 2 bases and 2 bases, in that order; junction bases with no gene match: 2. This CDR3 region has 13 residues. DNA for the CDR3: TGTGCCTGGAGTCTAGCGGGCCCCTACGAGCAGTACTTC. Translation: CAWSLAGPYEQYF.

The chain joins TRBV5-4 to TRBJ2-7; TRBD2 matches at 14 bases. The germline V gene encodes CDR1 SGHNT and CDR2 YYREEE (reference sequence). The V and J ends lost 4 bases and 4 bases, in that order; junction bases with no gene match: 7. The CDR3 runs to 16 residues. CDR3 nucleotides: TGTGCCAGCAGCCCTGGGACTAGCGGGAGAGGGTACGAGCAGTACTTC. This gives the protein CASSPGTSGRGYEQYF.

V gene TRBV10-3 combines with J gene TRBJ1-1; D perhaps matches TRBD1 (6 bases). The V and J ends lost 5 bases and 3 bases respectively, with 13 bases between them. This CDR3 is 14 amino acids long. Germline V gene sequence: CDR1 ENHRY, CDR2 SYGVKD. The DNA of the CDR3 is TGTGCCATCAGTACGACAGGTCCGGACACTGAAGCTTTCTTT. Protein: CAISTTGPDTEAFF.

The chain employs TRBV7-9 and TRBJ1-2, with D hard to call. The V end was cut by 3 bases, the J end by 8 bases, with 7 bases between. Germline assignment: CDR1 SEHNR and CDR2 FQNEAQ (reference sequence). The CDR3 is 11 amino acids. The CDR3 bases are TGTGCCAGCAGCTTGGGGAGGGGCTACACCTTC. This codes for CASSLGRGYTF.

This chain links TRBV19 with TRBJ1-1; D is ambiguous. The CDR3 runs to 12 residues. Germline lookup yields CDR1 LNHDA and CDR2 SQIVND (reference sequence). Trimming removed 5 bases at V and 1 base at J, with 5 bases between. CDR3 sequence reads: CASSFRNTEAFF. The CDR3 DNA sequence: TGTGCCAGTAGTTTCCGGAACACTGAAGCTTTCTTT.

The chain joins TRBV29-1 to TRBJ2-5; D may be TRBD1 (6 bases). V was trimmed by 6 bases and J by 8 bases, leaving 25 bases between them. CDR3 size: 15 residues. CDR1 and CDR2 from the germline V gene are SQVTM and ANQGSEA. DNA for the CDR3: TGCAGCGTCGGATCCACTACAGGGAAAGGCGGAACCCAGTACTTC. As protein: CSVGSTTGKGGTQYF.

The chain links TRBV7-9 to TRBJ1-2; TRBD1 agrees at 7 bases. The CDR3 length is 14 residues. J gave up 1 base and V 1 base, and 0 bases lay outside the gene matches. Germline CDR1 SEHNR, CDR2 FQNEAQ (reference sequence). The CDR3 spells CASSLGDSNYGYTF. The CDR3 nucleotides read TGTGCCAGCAGCTTAGGGGACAGTAACTATGGCTACACCTTC.

The chain uses TRBV7-8 and TRBJ2-1; TRBD2 agrees at 13 bases. The CDR3 length is 17 residues. The V gene end was trimmed by 5 bases and the J gene end by 5 bases; junction bases not matched to a gene: 9. Germline assignment: CDR1 SGHVS and CDR2 FQNEAQ. The CDR3 protein is CASSPGLAGDSNNEQFF. For the CDR3, the DNA is TGTGCCAGCAGCCCCGGACTAGCGGGGGATTCTAACAATGAGCAGTTCTTC.

This clone has only one observation. The sample has other DNA sequences that encode this CDR3 too. The rearrangement uses TRBV30 and TRBJ1-2; D unresolved. The CDR3 loop spans 12 amino acids. Germline values: CDR1 GTSNPN, CDR2 SVGIG (reference sequence). Deletions cut 2 bases from V and 4 bases from J, with 8 bases between. This CDR3 is CAWSTGSYGYTF. Written as DNA, the CDR3 is TGTGCCTGGAGTACCGGGAGCTATGGCTACACCTTC.

The chain combines TRBV5-1 with TRBJ2-5; TRBD1 agrees at 8 bases. Germline V lookup: CDR1 SGHRS, CDR2 YFSETQ. After removal of 4 bases from V and 5 bases from J, the junction contained 4 bases not matched to a gene. The length of the CDR3 is 13 residues. The CDR3 bases are TGCGCCAGCAGCCCAGGGGGCTGGGAGACCCAGTACTTC. It is translated as CASSPGGWETQYF.

A few counts support this clone. V gene TRBV5-4 combines with J gene TRBJ1-4; D is perhaps TRBD1 (6 bases). The germline CDR1 and CDR2 sequences are SGHNT and YYREEE (reference sequence). Trimming left V 4 bases short and J 7 bases short, with 14 bases between. The CDR3 totals 14 residues. The CDR3 bases are TGTGCCAGCAGCCCCCAGGGGAGAGGTGAAAAACTGTTTTTT. It encodes CASSPQGRGEKLFF. The complete variable domain, with remaining parts taken from reference TRBV5-4 and TRBJ1-4, reads ETGVTQSPTHLIKTRGQQVTLRCSSQSGHNTVSWYQQALGQGPQFIFQYYREEENGRGNFPPRFSGLQFPNYSSELNVNALELDDSALYLCASSPQGRGEKLFFGSGTQLSVL.

The chain couples TRBV12-2 to TRBJ1-1. TRBV12-2 is a pseudogene segment. CDR3 size: 16 residues. In DNA form, the CDR3 reads TGTGCAAGTCGCTTAGCGCAGGAGGGTCGGAGCACTGAAGCTTTCTTT. Amino acids: CASRLAQEGRSTEAFF.

The chain joins TRBV19 to TRBJ1-2, with 11 bases lining up with TRBD1. CDR3 size: 14 residues. CDR1 is LNHDA and CDR2 is SQIVND in the germline V gene (reference sequence). V trimming: 6 bases; J trimming: 4 bases; junction bases outside the gene matches: 4. The CDR3 nucleotides are TGTGCCAGTAGATCGGGACAGGGGGGCTATGGCTACACCTTC. As protein: CASRSGQGGYGYTF.

The V gene is TRBV28, the J gene TRBJ1-5; TRBD1 aligns across 7 bases. The trim removed 4 bases at V and 7 bases at J, leaving 16 bases unmatched. Germline CDR1 is MDHEN and CDR2 is SYDVKM. The CDR3 is 17 amino acids. The CDR3 DNA reads as TGTGCCAGCAGTTCAAATCGACAGGGAGTACGTTCACAGCCCCAGCATTTT. This encodes CASSSNRQGVRSQPQHF.